This T cell receptor (beta chain) was sequenced for a study of T cell repertoires in cytomegalovirus infection. Study-wide context: Indicated by public TCR beta signatures were CMV infection and matching HLA type.

In its sample, this clonotype was seen many times. Its antigen is still unknown. Germline V lookup: CDR1 MNHEY, CDR2 SVGAGI. The ends were cut back, 7 bases at V and 6 bases at J, with 21 bases in the middle. This CDR3 has 15 amino acids. TCRdb independently ran MiXCR on the reads; one entry per CDR3 protein. The sample includes 740,000 or so distinct CDR3 sequences, 35% to 45% of them seen just once. General study results and limits: Summed frequency of shared TCR beta families picked out CMV carriers who also had the relevant HLA. Ex vivo responses were dominated by HLA-C-restricted CMV-specific TCR beta clonotypes.

The source of this sequence is a human donor in good health (CMV status not recorded). Some clones in this sample may be carry-over from other donors' samples. This chain uses TRBV6-5 with TRBJ1-1; TRBD1 might be the D (5 bases). Input material: PBMCs. The CDR3 loop reads CASTHRSGGGAEAFF. As DNA, the CDR3 is TGTGCCAGCACTCACCGAAGTGGGGGTGGGGCTGAAGCTTTCTTT.